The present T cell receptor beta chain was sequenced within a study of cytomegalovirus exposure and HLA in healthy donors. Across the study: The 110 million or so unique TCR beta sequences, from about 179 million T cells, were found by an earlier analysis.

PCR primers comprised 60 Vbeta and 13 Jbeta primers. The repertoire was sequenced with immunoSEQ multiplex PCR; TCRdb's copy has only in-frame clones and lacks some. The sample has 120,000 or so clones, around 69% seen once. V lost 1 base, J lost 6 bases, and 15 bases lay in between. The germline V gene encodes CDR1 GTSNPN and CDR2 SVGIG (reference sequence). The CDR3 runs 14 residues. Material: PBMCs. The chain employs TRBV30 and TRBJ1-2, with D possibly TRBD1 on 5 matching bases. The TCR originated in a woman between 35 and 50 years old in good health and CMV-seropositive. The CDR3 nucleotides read TGTGCCTGGAGTGGCGCTGGGACTGCCGATGGCTACACCTTC. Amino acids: CAWSGAGTADGYTF.